The 2 T cell receptor beta chains reported below all come from one sample, sequenced in a study of OX40 agonist ivuxolimab in advanced cancers. The method was immunoSEQ multiplex PCR; TCRdb's version includes in-frame clones alone and lacks a portion of them. The data show around 65,000 clones, about 91% seen once. The specimen was CD4+ or CD8+ T cells sorted from blood, collected in a trial of the OX40 agonist ivuxolimab. These receptor sequences come from an adult with an advanced solid tumor such as melanoma, head and neck, liver or kidney cancer.

The rearrangement links TRBV5-6 to TRBJ2-7, with 9 nucleotides matching TRBD2. The CDR3 spans 16 residues. V lost 4 bases, J lost 5 bases, and 13 bases stayed unmatched. The germline gives CDR1 SGHDT, CDR2 YYEEEE. CDR3 in amino acids: CASSPGGGRDSDEQYF. The CDR3 region has the DNA TGTGCCAGCAGCCCGGGGGGCGGGAGGGACTCAGACGAGCAGTACTTC.

This chain uses TRBV21-1 with TRBJ2-1. TRBV21-1 is a pseudogene. This CDR3 has 14 amino acids. CDR3 amino acids: CASSKYKSYNEQFF. The CDR3 nucleotides read TGTGCCAGCAGCAAATACAAGAGCTACAATGAGCAGTTCTTC.